Listed here are 12 T cell receptor beta chains from one sample, sequenced in a study of tumor and adjacent non-tumor tissue in lung cancer. This sample's RNA came from whole unsorted tissue. Distant lung tissue was collected more than 3 cm away from the tumor edge. A modified ARM-PCR protocol with three rounds of nested PCR amplified TCRbeta. TCRdb redid the calling of the multiplex PCR reads with MiXCR, one entry per CDR3 protein. The repertoire holds 90,000 to 100,000 distinct CDR3 sequences, with roughly 80% as singletons. Sequencing was done on a sample of distant non-tumor lung tissue. These receptors all come from a man aged 60 to 69 with small cell lung cancer.

With regard to this clonotype: A much more abundant neighbour one base away suggests this may be a read error. The CDR3 here is CNARKPTSGRSSDTQYF. CDR3 sequence (DNA): TGCAATGCTAGGAAACCGACTAGCGGGAGGTCTTCAGATACGCAGTATTTT. The rearrangement joins TRBV20-1 to TRBJ2-3; 13 nucleotides line up with TRBD2. CDR1 is DFQATT, CDR2 SNEGSKA, per germline (reference sequence). The CDR3 is 17 residues long.

This clonotype has just a few counts. This could be a read error, since a much larger clone is one nucleotide away. This chain uses TRBV4-1 with TRBJ2-5; D tentatively reads TRBD1 or TRBD2 (5 bases each). Trimming took 3 bases from V and 5 from J, leaving 16 bases between them. Germline values: CDR1 MGHRA, CDR2 YSYEKL. The CDR3 extends over 15 amino acids. Here the CDR3 reads CASSQRSEWDETQYF. The CDR3 region has the DNA TGCGCCAGCAGCCAGAGGTCGGAGTGGGACGAGACCCAGTACTTC.

CDR3 region: CASSDQAGVQDGELFF. Here the CDR3 DNA reads TGTGCCAGCAGTGATCAAGCGGGAGTGCAAGACGGGGAGCTGTTTTTT. The chain links TRBV6-1 to TRBJ2-2, with TRBD2 matching over 8 bases. Trimming removed 3 bases from V and 7 bases from J; junction bases left unmatched: 10. This CDR3 is 16 amino acids long. Germline V lookup: CDR1 MNHNS, CDR2 SASEGT.

About this clonotype: Likely a read error: the CDR3 ends without its conserved phenylalanine or tryptophan. The limits of the CDR3 on the DNA are not certain, so only TCRdb's listed CDR3 is given. This chain links TRBV11-1 with TRBJ2-7. The CDR3 has 11 amino acids, counting both end residues. Germline lookup yields CDR1 SGHAT and CDR2 FQDESV (reference sequence). CDR3 in amino acids: CVSSLGEKGYL.

V is TRBV5-4 and J is TRBJ2-7; D gene unclear. Germline assignment: CDR1 SGHNT and CDR2 YYREEE (reference sequence). The ends were cut back, 0 bases at V and 13 bases at J, with 17 bases in the middle. This CDR3 contains 13 residues. In DNA form, the CDR3 reads TGTGCCAGCAGCTTGGTCCCCTCCGGCGAACATTACTTC. Protein sequence: CASSLVPSGEHYF.

Turning to this clonotype: The junction and the germline gene differ at one end; a read error may be behind it. CDR3 DNA: TGTGCTAGTGGTTTGGGTCGTGTTAAGACAGGGACGTTCGCCAAATACATTCAGTACTTC. The encoded protein is CASGLGRVKTGTFAKYIQYF. The rearrangement links TRBV12-5 to TRBJ2-4; 7 nucleotides line up with TRBD1. CDR1 and CDR2 (germline): LGHNT, FRNRAP. This CDR3 comprises 20 residues.

A remark on this clonotype: This is likely a read error, given that the CDR3 carries no conserved phenylalanine or tryptophan at its end. The gene calls are TRBV28 and TRBJ1-1, with D unresolved. The CDR3 consists of 12 residues. Germline assignment: CDR1 MDHEN and CDR2 SYDVKM. The CDR3 nucleotides read TGTGCCAGCAGCCTTGATAACATTGAAGCTTTCCTT. Its protein product is CASSLDNIEAFL.

This clonotype has just one count. The V call is TRBV20-1, the J call TRBJ1-6, with D perhaps matching TRBD1 (5 bases). CDR1 and CDR2 from the germline V gene are DFQATT and SNEGSKA (reference sequence). V was shortened by 2 bases and J by 4 bases, with 12 bases between the two germline ends. The CDR3 extends over 15 amino acids. CDR3 nucleotides: TGCAGTGCTAGATATACGGGACGGTATAATTCACCCCTCCACTTT. It is translated as CSARYTGRYNSPLHF.

Regarding this clonotype: At one end the junction does not follow the germline gene, possibly because of a read error. The chain couples TRBV4-1 to TRBJ1-5; D remains unclear. Germline V CDR1 and CDR2: MGHRA, YSYEKL. The CDR3 spans 14 residues. The chain's CDR3 is CASSHRTWQGPQHF. The CDR3 nucleotides are TGCGCGAGCAGCCATCGGACGTGGCAAGGGCCCCAGCATTTT.

In the case of this clonotype: In this CDR3 the conserved last residue, phenylalanine or tryptophan, is missing, so a read error is likely. V is TRBV5-5 and J is TRBJ2-1; 13 nucleotides agree with TRBD2. The CDR3 totals 16 residues. CDR1 is SGHKS, CDR2 YYEKEE, per germline (reference sequence). CDR3 in amino acids: CACSRGLAGDFSDQFL. DNA for the CDR3: TGTGCCTGCAGCCGTGGACTAGCGGGAGATTTCAGTGACCAGTTCCTC.

A word on this clonotype: This may be a read error: a much more frequent sequence differs by one nucleotide. V is TRBV24-1 and J is TRBJ1-5, with no clear D. The CDR3 contains 15 residues. In germline, CDR1 is KGHDR, CDR2 SFDVKD. CDR3 bases: TGTGCCATCAGTGAGGAGTTTCCAGCAGATCAGCCCCAGCATTTT. Protein product: CAISEEFPADQPQHF.

The chain links TRBV6-1 to TRBJ2-3, with TRBD2 as a possible D gene (6 bases). Trimming left V 9 bases short and J 11 bases short, with 36 bases between. Germline loops: CDR1 MNHNS, CDR2 SASEGT. The CDR3 is 18 residues long. CDR3 in DNA: TGTGCCAGTAGCCCCCTAGGGGCGGGACTCTTGGGCTCAGAGCAGCAGTATTTT. Its protein is CASSPLGAGLLGSEQQYF.